The 27 T cell receptor beta chains presented below share a single source sample, sequenced in a study of T cell changes during pregnancy in multiple sclerosis (dated by TCRdb to between 2018 and 2021). Library preparation employed the immunoSEQ multiplex PCR assay. In TCRdb, the immuneACCESS table is reduced to in-frame sequences with V and J assigned. These tables do not hold every clone; where another copy was compared, an unresolved V gene accounts for under half, and the others remain unexplained. The table for this sample lists 45,000 to 60,000 clones; about 90% of them were counted only once. The ten largest clones take up 0.95% to 1.5% of the sample. Sequencing used peripheral blood, obtained after pregnancy. These receptors all stem from a female donor in good health, enrolled as a control in a pregnancy study.

The CDR3 DNA follows: TGTGCCAGCTCATCGGGGCTAGCGGGGTCCTACGAGCAGTACTTC. Its protein product is CASSSGLAGSYEQYF. The chain couples TRBV18 to TRBJ2-7; 9 bases agree with TRBD2. This CDR3 is 15 amino acids long. The V segment lost 5 bases and the J segment 1 base; nucleotides outside the gene matches: 6. CDR1 is KGHSH, CDR2 LQKENI, per germline. The full variable domain, with the rest looked up from reference TRBV18 and TRBJ2-7, is NAGVMQNPRHLVRRRGQEARLRCSPMKGHSHVYWYRQLPEEGLKFMVYLQKENIIDESGMPKERFSAEFPKEGPSILRIQQVVRGDSAAYFCASSSGLAGSYEQYFGPGTRLTVT.

V and J are TRBV7-9 and TRBJ1-5; D is perhaps TRBD1 (5 bases). The CDR3 runs to 14 residues. CDR1 is SEHNR and CDR2 is FQNEAQ in the germline V gene (reference sequence). V was cut by 4 bases and J by 9 bases, with 16 bases left in between. The CDR3 DNA is TGTGCCAGCAGCTCCTTACAGGCGACGGGGCCCCAGCATTTT. As protein: CASSSLQATGPQHF.

V is TRBV5-1 and J is TRBJ2-1; 7 bases match TRBD1. The V gene's germline CDR1 is SGHRS and CDR2 YFSETQ. Trimming at V came to 1 base and at J to 8 bases, leaving 3 bases not matched to a gene. The CDR3 covers 13 residues. CDR3 sequence: CASSLITGDEQFF. The CDR3 nucleotides read TGCGCCAGCAGCTTGATCACAGGGGATGAGCAGTTCTTC.

This chain uses TRBV6-5 with TRBJ2-1; D might be TRBD1 (6 bases). There are 16 residues in the CDR3. Germline V gene data show CDR1 as MNHEY and CDR2 as SVGAGI. The V gene lost 4 bases and the J gene lost 0 bases, with 13 bases spanning the gap. The CDR3 sequence: CASSSRTGSSYNEQFF. CDR3 nucleotides: TGTGCCAGCAGTTCCCGCACAGGGAGCTCCTACAATGAGCAGTTCTTC.

V and J are TRBV5-6 and TRBJ2-1; D gene uncertain. The CDR3 covers 16 residues. Per germline, CDR1 SGHDT and CDR2 YYEEEE. Trimming took 1 base from V and 7 from J, leaving 18 bases between them. The DNA for the CDR3 is TGTGCCAGCAGCTTGTATATATCCTTGTCTAGGAATGAGCAGTTCTTC. This codes for CASSLYISLSRNEQFF.

This chain connects TRBV28 to TRBJ1-2, with 7 bases fitting TRBD1. Germline V CDR1 and CDR2: MDHEN, SYDVKM. This CDR3 contains 14 residues. V was clipped by 4 bases and J by 3 bases; unmatched bases: 5. The CDR3: CASSSGGLDYGYTF. CDR3 bases: TGTGCCAGCAGTTCAGGGGGTCTAGACTATGGCTACACCTTC.

The rearrangement uses TRBV19 and TRBJ2-1; 16 nucleotides align to TRBD2. J lost 6 bases, V lost 1 base, and 9 bases had no gene match. There are 19 residues in the CDR3. Germline V gene sequence: CDR1 LNHDA, CDR2 SQIVND (reference sequence). This CDR3 is CASSIGGTSGRAMINEQFF. In DNA form, the CDR3 reads TGTGCCAGTAGTATAGGGGGGACTAGCGGGAGGGCGATGATCAATGAGCAGTTCTTC.

The chain carries TRBV2 and TRBJ2-7, with a tentative D call TRBD1 (6 bases). This CDR3 comprises 13 residues. V shed 8 bases and J shed 0 bases, with 11 bases lying between them. Germline V gene sequence: CDR1 SNHLY, CDR2 FYNNEI. DNA of the CDR3: TGTGCCAGCCTCAGGGACATCTCCTACGAGCAGTACTTC. This translates into CASLRDISYEQYF.

The chain recombines TRBV19 with TRBJ1-2, with no clear D. Trimming took 5 bases from V and 3 from J, leaving 19 bases between them. The germline CDR1 and CDR2 sequences are LNHDA and SQIVND (reference sequence). The CDR3 consists of 16 residues. CDR3 loop: CASSRRTQGKHYGYTF. CDR3 nucleotide sequence: TGTGCCAGTAGTCGTCGGACTCAAGGGAAGCACTATGGCTACACCTTC.

The chain carries TRBV5-1 and TRBJ2-7; 7 nucleotides agree with TRBD1. The germline gives CDR1 SGHRS, CDR2 YFSETQ. The CDR3 runs 14 residues. Trimming removed 3 bases from V and 3 bases from J; junction bases left unmatched: 6. CDR3: CASSSWDRIYEQYF. CDR3 bases: TGCGCCAGCAGCTCCTGGGACAGAATCTACGAGCAGTACTTC. Based on the CDR3 plus reference TRBV5-1 and TRBJ2-7, the full variable domain is KAGVTQTPRYLIKTRGQQVTLSCSPISGHRSVSWYQQTPGQGLQFLFEYFSETQRNKGNFPGRFSGRQFSNSRSEMNVSTLELGDSALYLCASSSWDRIYEQYFGPGTRLTVT.

The genes are TRBV6-4 and TRBJ1-1; D is unresolved. V was pared by 6 bases and J by 1 base, with 9 bases between. Germline loops: CDR1 MRHNA, CDR2 SNTAGT. This CDR3 has 13 amino acids. Here the CDR3 reads CASSGERNTEAFF. For the CDR3, the DNA is TGTGCCAGCAGCGGAGAGAGGAACACTGAAGCTTTCTTT.

The chain has TRBV7-8 and TRBJ2-1, with D possibly being TRBD2 (5 bases). Germline loops: CDR1 SGHVS, CDR2 FQNEAQ. With 2 bases removed from V and 4 bases from J, the gap between germline ends came to 12 bases. CDR3 length: 15 amino acids. CDR3 sequence reads: CASSLTGSKYNEQFF. CDR3 DNA sequence: TGTGCCAGCAGCTTAACGGGGTCTAAGTACAATGAGCAGTTCTTC.

The genes are TRBV15 and TRBJ1-2; 7 nucleotides agree with TRBD1. Unmatched junction bases numbered 4, after V lost 6 bases and J lost 0 bases. CDR3 length: 14 amino acids. Looked up from germline, CDR1 is LNHNV and CDR2 is YYDKDF (reference sequence). The CDR3, as DNA: TGTGCCACCAGAGAAGGGGGCGCTAACTATGGCTACACCTTC. Residues: CATREGGANYGYTF.

The chain uses TRBV5-1 and TRBJ1-2, with D possibly being TRBD1 (6 bases). The CDR3 runs to 14 residues. The germline V gene has CDR1 SGHRS and CDR2 YFSETQ. The ends were cut back, 3 bases at V and 7 bases at J, with 16 bases in the middle. CDR3 DNA sequence: TGCGCCAGCAGCTCCAGTCAGGGGCTTGCTGGCTACACCTTC. Amino acids: CASSSSQGLAGYTF.

The chain couples TRBV5-4 to TRBJ1-6, with 9 bases matching TRBD1. J lost 9 bases, V lost 4 bases, and 5 bases had no gene match. Germline V lookup: CDR1 SGHNT, CDR2 YYREEE (reference sequence). The CDR3 contains 14 residues. CDR3 bases: TGTGCCAGCAGCCCTGGGGACAGGGCTTCACCCCTCCACTTT. Translation gives CASSPGDRASPLHF.

This chain links TRBV6-1 with TRBJ1-5; 8 bases match TRBD1. The V gene's germline CDR1 is MNHNS and CDR2 SASEGT. Trimming removed 4 bases from V and 4 bases from J; junction bases left unmatched: 15. This CDR3 is 18 amino acids long. The CDR3 DNA sequence: TGTGCCAGCAGTGCATCACAGGGGGTGGCATTGGGTAATCAGCCCCAGCATTTT. Its protein is CASSASQGVALGNQPQHF.

The gene calls are TRBV19 and TRBJ1-4, with TRBD1 matching 8 bases. The length of the CDR3 is 14 residues. Germline lookup yields CDR1 LNHDA and CDR2 SQIVND (reference sequence). V lost 2 bases to trimming and J lost 7 bases; unmatched junction nucleotides: 3. CDR3 bases: TGTGCCAGTAGTATACAGGGGGCACCTGAAAAACTGTTTTTT. Its translation: CASSIQGAPEKLFF.

The chain employs TRBV19 and TRBJ1-1, with TRBD1 matching over 9 bases. Germline CDR1 reads LNHDA; CDR2 reads SQIVND (reference sequence). The J segment lost 5 bases and the V segment lost 6 bases, leaving 13 bases of the junction unmatched. The CDR3 is 16 amino acids. As DNA, the CDR3 is TGTGCCAGTAGAGTCACAGGGGGCGATTCGGGTACTGAAGCTTTCTTT. Protein: CASRVTGGDSGTEAFF.

This sequence joins TRBV28 and TRBJ2-5; 7 bases line up with TRBD2. The CDR3 has 15 residues. Unmatched junction bases numbered 7, after V lost 2 bases and J lost 4 bases. Germline V gives CDR1 MDHEN, CDR2 SYDVKM. The CDR3 coding sequence is TGTGCCAGCAGTTTAACGGGCGGGAGAGGAGAGACCCAGTACTTC. This sequence encodes CASSLTGGRGETQYF.

The chain carries TRBV28 and TRBJ2-7; TRBD1 agrees at 9 bases. Germline assignment: CDR1 MDHEN and CDR2 SYDVKM. This CDR3 comprises 15 residues. V dropped 8 bases and J dropped 1; count of bases not matched to a gene: 9. This chain's CDR3 is CASPIPGQGSYEQYF. CDR3 sequence (DNA): TGTGCCAGCCCAATTCCGGGACAGGGTTCCTACGAGCAGTACTTC.

This chain joins TRBV11-2 and TRBJ1-2; D is ambiguous. The V end lost 5 bases, the J end lost 4 bases, and 11 bases lay between the germline ends. CDR1 is SGHAT and CDR2 is FQNNGV in the germline V gene. CDR3 size: 13 residues. CDR3 DNA sequence: TGTGCCAGCAGCCCCGCAGATTTCTATGGCTACACCTTC. Protein sequence: CASSPADFYGYTF.

This clone showed up just once. The chain combines TRBV2 with TRBJ1-5; no clear D gene. The germline gives CDR1 SNHLY, CDR2 FYNNEI. The CDR3 extends over 13 amino acids. Trimming stripped 7 bases from V and 2 bases from J, with 9 bases between. CDR3 nucleotide sequence: TGTGCCAGCACTCCTGAGGGCAATCAGCCCCAGCATTTT. It specifies CASTPEGNQPQHF.

The gene calls are TRBV5-1 and TRBJ2-1; TRBD2 matches 11 bases. CDR1 SGHRS and CDR2 YFSETQ come from the germline V gene. The CDR3 is 16 amino acids. The ends lost 6 bases at V and 7 bases at J; junction bases unmatched: 12. The chain's CDR3 is CASILAGDPLRNEQFF. The CDR3 DNA reads as TGCGCCAGCATACTAGCGGGGGACCCGTTGCGGAATGAGCAGTTCTTC.

This chain connects TRBV28 to TRBJ1-3; D ambiguous. The CDR3 runs 15 residues. Trimming removed 2 bases at V and 0 bases at J, with 8 bases between. In germline, CDR1 is MDHEN, CDR2 SYDVKM. CDR3 coding DNA: TGTGCCAGCAGTTTAGGCGGAACCTCTGGAAACACCATATATTTT. Protein: CASSLGGTSGNTIYF.

The chain combines TRBV7-8 with TRBJ1-3; TRBD1 matches 12 bases. CDR3 length equals 17 residues. V trimming: 5 bases; J trimming: 3 bases; junction bases outside the gene matches: 8. Germline CDR1 reads SGHVS; CDR2 reads FQNEAQ. CDR3 sequence reads: CASSPPGQGASGNTIYF. The CDR3 DNA reads as TGTGCCAGCAGCCCCCCGGGACAGGGGGCGAGTGGAAACACCATATATTTT. The whole variable domain, remainder taken from reference TRBV7-8 and TRBJ1-3, is GAGVSQSPRYKVAKRGQDVALRCDPISGHVSLFWYQQALGQGPEFLTYFQNEAQLDKSGLPSDRFFAERPEGSVSTLKIQRTQQEDSAVYLCASSPPGQGASGNTIYFGEGSWLTVV.

This chain uses TRBV6-1 with TRBJ1-5; tentative D call: TRBD1 (6 bases). With 2 bases removed from V and 0 bases from J, the gap between germline ends came to 11 bases. Germline CDR1 is MNHNS and CDR2 is SASEGT. The CDR3 runs 16 residues. The CDR3 DNA reads as TGTGCCAGCAGTGAACGGCCAGGGGATAGCAATCAGCCCCAGCATTTT. It is translated as CASSERPGDSNQPQHF.

The DNA for the CDR3 is TGTGCCAGCAGTTTTTCAGGGGGCGAGACTGAAAAACTGTTTTTT. Translating it yields CASSFSGGETEKLFF. J is TRBJ1-4 and V is TRBV2, with 8 bases that match TRBD1. The germline V gene encodes CDR1 SNHLY and CDR2 FYNNEI. Trimming cost V 5 bases and J 7 bases; bases outside gene matches: 9. The CDR3 has 15 amino acids. Complete variable domain (other parts from reference TRBV2 and TRBJ1-4): EPEVTQTPSHQVTQMGQEVILRCVPISNHLYFYWYRQILGQKVEFLVSFYNNEISEKSEIFDDQFSVERPDGSNFTLKIRSTKLEDSAMYFCASSFSGGETEKLFFGSGTQLSVL.